This TCR beta chain was captured by sequencing in a study of blood T cell repertoires in COVID-19. Study-wide context: Both acute and convalescent COVID-19 samples were obtained from the United States, Italy and Spain. PBMCs, B-cell-depleted T cells, or T cells provided the cDNA or gDNA that made up the material.

In the authors' workflow: Scientists estimated how many nucleated cells there were by amplifying reference gene primers. Assay: immunoSEQ multiplex PCR; the TCRdb copy retains only in-frame clones and omits some. V, J and clone size are taken as reported in that table, and D and trimming were inferred from the DNA itself. The sample comprises about 140,000 clones, 82% of which are singletons, and 4% rests with the top ten. The germline V gene has CDR1 SEHNR and CDR2 FQNEAQ (reference sequence). The CDR3 has 15 amino acids. The V and J ends lost 0 bases and 4 bases respectively, with 12 bases between them.

This chain connects TRBV7-9 to TRBJ2-5, with D maybe TRBD1 (5 bases). This TCR came from a woman older than 75 with acute or convalescent COVID-19. The sample taken for sequencing was peripheral blood. The CDR3 spells CASSLALGRVETQYF. The CDR3 DNA sequence: TGTGCCAGCAGCTTAGCGCTGGGCAGGGTAGAGACCCAGTACTTC.